This entry concerns a single TCR beta chain. The germline V gene has CDR1 LNHDA and CDR2 SQIVND (reference sequence). The CDR3 contains 13 residues. V lost 8 bases and J lost 3, with 13 bases in between. The entry originates in a study of OX40 agonist ivuxolimab in advanced cancers. The assay was immunoSEQ multiplex PCR, and TCRdb's table has in-frame clones only and misses some. The table has more than 45,000 clones, 82% seen once. This sequence joins TRBV19 and TRBJ2-5; tentatively, D is TRBD2 (6 bases). The sequenced sample was CD4+ or CD8+ T cells sorted from blood, obtained in a trial of the OX40 agonist ivuxolimab. The receptor comes from an adult with an advanced solid tumor such as melanoma, head and neck, liver or kidney cancer. In nucleotides, the CDR3 is TGTGCCAGTGTTGATGGGGGGAAAGAGACCCAGTACTTC. Translated, it gives CASVDGGKETQYF.